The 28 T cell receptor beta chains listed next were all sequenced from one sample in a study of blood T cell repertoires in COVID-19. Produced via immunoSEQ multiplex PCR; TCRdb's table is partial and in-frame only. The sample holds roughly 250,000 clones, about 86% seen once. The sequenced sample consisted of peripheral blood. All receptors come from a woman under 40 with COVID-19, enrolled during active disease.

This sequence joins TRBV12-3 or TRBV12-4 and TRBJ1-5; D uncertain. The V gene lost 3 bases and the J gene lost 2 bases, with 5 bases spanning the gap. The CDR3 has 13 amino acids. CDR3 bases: TGTGCCAGCAGTTTTTTAGGCAATCAGCCCCAGCATTTT. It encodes CASSFLGNQPQHF.

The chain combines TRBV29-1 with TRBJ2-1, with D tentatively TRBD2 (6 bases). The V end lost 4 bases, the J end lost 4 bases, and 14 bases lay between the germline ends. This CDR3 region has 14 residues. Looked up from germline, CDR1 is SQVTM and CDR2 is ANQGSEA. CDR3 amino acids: CSVVVGSGYNEQFF. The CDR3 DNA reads TGCAGCGTTGTGGTCGGGAGCGGGTACAATGAGCAGTTCTTC.

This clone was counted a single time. The CDR3 DNA reads TGTGCCAGCAGCTTAGGGACAGGGGGCATGAACACTGAAGCTTTCTTT. Amino acid sequence: CASSLGTGGMNTEAFF. The chain recombines TRBV7-6 with TRBJ1-1; 11 bases align to TRBD1. The V segment lost 1 base and the J segment 0 bases; nucleotides outside the gene matches: 1. The CDR3 has 16 residues. Per the germline V gene, CDR1 is SGHVS and CDR2 is FNYEAQ. The full variable domain, rest sourced from reference TRBV7-6 and TRBJ1-1, is GAGVSQSPRYKVTKRGQDVALRCDPISGHVSLYWYRQALGQGPEFLTYFNYEAQQDKSGLPNDRFSAERPEGSISTLTIQRTEQRDSAMYRCASSLGTGGMNTEAFFGQGTRLTVV.

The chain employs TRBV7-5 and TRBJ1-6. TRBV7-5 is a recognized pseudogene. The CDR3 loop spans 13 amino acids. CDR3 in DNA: TGTGTCAGAAGCCCCCCCGGGGGGGCACCCCTCCACTTT. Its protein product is CVRSPPGGAPLHF.

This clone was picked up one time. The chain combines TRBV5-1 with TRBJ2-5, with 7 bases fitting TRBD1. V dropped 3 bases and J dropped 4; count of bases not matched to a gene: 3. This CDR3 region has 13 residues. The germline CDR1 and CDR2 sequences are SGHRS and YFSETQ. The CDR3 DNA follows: TGCGCCAGCAGCTCCGAGGGGGCAGAGACCCAGTACTTC. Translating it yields CASSSEGAETQYF.

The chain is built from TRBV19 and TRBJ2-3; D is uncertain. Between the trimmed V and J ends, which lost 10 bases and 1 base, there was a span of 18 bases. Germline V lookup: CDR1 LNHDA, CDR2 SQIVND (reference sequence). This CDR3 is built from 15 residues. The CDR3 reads CATQLNGGGTDTQYF. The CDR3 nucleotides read TGTGCCACCCAACTTAACGGCGGAGGCACAGATACGCAGTATTTT.

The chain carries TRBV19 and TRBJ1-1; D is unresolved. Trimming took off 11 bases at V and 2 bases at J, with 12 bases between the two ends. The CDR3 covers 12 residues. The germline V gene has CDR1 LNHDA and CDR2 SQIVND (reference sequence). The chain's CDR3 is CASMPGNTEAFF. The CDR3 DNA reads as TGTGCCTCAATGCCGGGTAACACTGAAGCTTTCTTT.

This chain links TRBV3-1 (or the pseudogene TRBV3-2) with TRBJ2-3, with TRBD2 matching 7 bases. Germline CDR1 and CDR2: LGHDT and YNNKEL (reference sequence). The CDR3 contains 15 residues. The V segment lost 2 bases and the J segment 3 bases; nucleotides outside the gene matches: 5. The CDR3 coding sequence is TGTGCCAGCAGCCAATCTTGGCGGGGGACAGATACGCAGTATTTT. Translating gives CASSQSWRGTDTQYF.

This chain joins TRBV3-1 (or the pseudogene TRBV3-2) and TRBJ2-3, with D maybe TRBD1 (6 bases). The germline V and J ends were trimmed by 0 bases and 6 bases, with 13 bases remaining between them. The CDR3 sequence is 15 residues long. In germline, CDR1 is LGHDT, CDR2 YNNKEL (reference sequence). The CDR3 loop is CASSQEAFGGDTQYF. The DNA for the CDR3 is TGTGCCAGCAGCCAAGAAGCGTTTGGGGGCGATACGCAGTATTTT.

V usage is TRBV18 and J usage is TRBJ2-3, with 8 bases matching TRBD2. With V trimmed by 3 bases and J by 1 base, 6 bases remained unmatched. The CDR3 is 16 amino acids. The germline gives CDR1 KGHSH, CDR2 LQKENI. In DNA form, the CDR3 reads TGTGCCAGCTCACCCAACGGGGGGGGTGGCACAGATACGCAGTATTTT. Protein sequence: CASSPNGGGGTDTQYF.

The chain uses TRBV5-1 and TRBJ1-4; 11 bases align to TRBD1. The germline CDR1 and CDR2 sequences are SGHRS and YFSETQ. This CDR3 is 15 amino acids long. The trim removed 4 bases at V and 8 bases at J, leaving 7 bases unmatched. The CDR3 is CASSLWGTGGEKLFF. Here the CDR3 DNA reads TGCGCCAGCAGCCTGTGGGGGACAGGGGGAGAAAAACTGTTTTTT.

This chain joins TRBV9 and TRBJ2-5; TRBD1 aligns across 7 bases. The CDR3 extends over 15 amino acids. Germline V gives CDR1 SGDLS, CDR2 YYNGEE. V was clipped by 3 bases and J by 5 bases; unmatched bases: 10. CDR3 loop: CASSGRQGQLETQYF. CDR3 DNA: TGTGCCAGCAGCGGGAGACAGGGACAATTGGAGACCCAGTACTTC.

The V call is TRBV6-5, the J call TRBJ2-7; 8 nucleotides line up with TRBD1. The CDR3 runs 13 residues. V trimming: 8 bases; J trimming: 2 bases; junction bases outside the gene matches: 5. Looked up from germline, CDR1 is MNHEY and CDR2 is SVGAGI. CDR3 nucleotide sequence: TGTGCCAGCGCTGGGACAGGAGCCTACGAGCAGTACTTC. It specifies CASAGTGAYEQYF.

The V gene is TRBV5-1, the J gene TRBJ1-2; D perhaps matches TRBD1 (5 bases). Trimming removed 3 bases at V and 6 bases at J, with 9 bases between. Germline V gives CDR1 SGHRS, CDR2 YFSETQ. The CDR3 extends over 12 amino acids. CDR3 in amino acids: CASSSFRDGYTF. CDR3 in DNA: TGCGCCAGCAGCTCCTTCAGGGATGGCTACACCTTC.

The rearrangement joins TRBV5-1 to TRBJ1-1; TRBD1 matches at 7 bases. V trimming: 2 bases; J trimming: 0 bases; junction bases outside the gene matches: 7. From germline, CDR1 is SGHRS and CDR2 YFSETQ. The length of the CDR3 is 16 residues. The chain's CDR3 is CASSFGVDRLNTEAFF. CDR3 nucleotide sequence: TGCGCCAGCAGCTTTGGTGTGGACAGGCTGAACACTGAAGCTTTCTTT.

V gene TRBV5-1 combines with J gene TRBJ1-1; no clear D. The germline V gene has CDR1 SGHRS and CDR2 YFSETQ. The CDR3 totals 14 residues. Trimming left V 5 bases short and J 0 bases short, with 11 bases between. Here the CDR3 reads CASRLSSLNTEAFF. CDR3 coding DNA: TGCGCCAGCAGGTTATCGTCCTTGAACACTGAAGCTTTCTTT.

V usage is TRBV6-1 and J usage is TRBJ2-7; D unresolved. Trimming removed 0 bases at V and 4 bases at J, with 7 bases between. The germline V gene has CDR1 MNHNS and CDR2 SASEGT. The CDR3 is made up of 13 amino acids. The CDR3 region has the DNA TGTGCCAGCAGTGAAGCGCTTCGGTACGAGCAGTACTTC. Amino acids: CASSEALRYEQYF.

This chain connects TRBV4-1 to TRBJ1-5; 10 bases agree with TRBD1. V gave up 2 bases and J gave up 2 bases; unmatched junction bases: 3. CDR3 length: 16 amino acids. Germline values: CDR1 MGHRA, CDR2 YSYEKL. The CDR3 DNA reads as TGCGCCAGCAGCCAAAGACAGGGGGCAGGCAATCAGCCCCAGCATTTT. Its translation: CASSQRQGAGNQPQHF.

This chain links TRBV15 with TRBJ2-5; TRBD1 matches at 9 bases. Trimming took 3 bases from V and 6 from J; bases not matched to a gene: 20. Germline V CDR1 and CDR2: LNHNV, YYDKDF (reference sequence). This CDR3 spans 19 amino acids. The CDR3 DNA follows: TGTGCCACCAGCAGCCAAGTATTAGGGATCGACAGGGGGGGAAAGACCCAGTACTTC. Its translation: CATSSQVLGIDRGGKTQYF.

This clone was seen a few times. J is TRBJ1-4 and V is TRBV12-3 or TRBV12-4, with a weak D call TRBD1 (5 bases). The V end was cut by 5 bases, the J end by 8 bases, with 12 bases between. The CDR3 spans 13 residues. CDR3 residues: CASSPRQGEKLFF. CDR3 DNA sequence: TGTGCCAGCAGTCCGCGTCAGGGAGAAAAACTGTTTTTT.

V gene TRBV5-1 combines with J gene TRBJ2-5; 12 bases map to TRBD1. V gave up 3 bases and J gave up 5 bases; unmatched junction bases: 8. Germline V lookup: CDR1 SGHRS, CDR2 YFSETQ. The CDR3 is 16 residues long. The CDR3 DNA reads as TGCGCCAGCAGCTCGGGACAGGGGGCGCAGGTGGAGACCCAGTACTTC. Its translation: CASSSGQGAQVETQYF.

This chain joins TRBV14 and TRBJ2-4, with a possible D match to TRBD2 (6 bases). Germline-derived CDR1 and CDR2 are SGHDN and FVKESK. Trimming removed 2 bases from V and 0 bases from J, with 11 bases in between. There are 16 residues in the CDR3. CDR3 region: CASSQRGLGAKNIQYF. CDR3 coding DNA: TGTGCCAGCAGCCAACGGGGGTTGGGAGCCAAAAACATTCAGTACTTC. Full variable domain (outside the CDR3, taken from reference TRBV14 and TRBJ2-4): EAGVTQFPSHSVIEKGQTVTLRCDPISGHDNLYWYRRVMGKEIKFLLHFVKESKQDESGMPNNRFLAERTGGTYSTLKVQPAELEDSGVYFCASSQRGLGAKNIQYFGAGTRLSVL.

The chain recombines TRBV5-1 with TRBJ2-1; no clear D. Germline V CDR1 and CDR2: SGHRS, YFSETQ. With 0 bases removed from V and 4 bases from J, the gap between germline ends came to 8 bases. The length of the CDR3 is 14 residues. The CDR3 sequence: CASSLDAGYNEQFF. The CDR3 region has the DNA TGCGCCAGCAGCTTGGATGCCGGGTACAATGAGCAGTTCTTC.

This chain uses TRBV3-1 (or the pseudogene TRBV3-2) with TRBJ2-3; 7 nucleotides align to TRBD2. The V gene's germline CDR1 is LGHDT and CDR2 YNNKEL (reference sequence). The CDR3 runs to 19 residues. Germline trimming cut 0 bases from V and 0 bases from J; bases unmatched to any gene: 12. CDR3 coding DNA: TGTGCCAGCAGCCAAGATAGAGCGTGGGGGACTACCAGCACAGATACGCAGTATTTT. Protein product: CASSQDRAWGTTSTDTQYF.

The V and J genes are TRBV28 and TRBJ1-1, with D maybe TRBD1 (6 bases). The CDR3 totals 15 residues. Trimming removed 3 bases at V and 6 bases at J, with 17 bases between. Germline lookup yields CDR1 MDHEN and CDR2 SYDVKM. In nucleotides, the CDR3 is TGTGCCAGCAGTTTTTTGCAGGGGCTGGCGTCTGAAGCTTTCTTT. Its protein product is CASSFLQGLASEAFF.

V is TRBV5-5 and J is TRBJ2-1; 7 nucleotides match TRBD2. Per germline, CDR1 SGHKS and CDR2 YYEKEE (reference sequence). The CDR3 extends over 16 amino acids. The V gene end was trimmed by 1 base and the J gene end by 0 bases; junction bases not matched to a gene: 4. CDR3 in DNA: TGTGCCAGCAGCTTGAGTCTAGCGGTCTCCTACAATGAGCAGTTCTTC. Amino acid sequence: CASSLSLAVSYNEQFF.

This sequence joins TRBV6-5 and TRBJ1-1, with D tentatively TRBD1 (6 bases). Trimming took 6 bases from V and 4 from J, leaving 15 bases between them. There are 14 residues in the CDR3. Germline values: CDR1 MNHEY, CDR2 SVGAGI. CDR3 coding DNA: TGTGCCAGCAGCCGTAACAGGGTTGGCACTGAAGCTTTCTTT. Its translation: CASSRNRVGTEAFF.

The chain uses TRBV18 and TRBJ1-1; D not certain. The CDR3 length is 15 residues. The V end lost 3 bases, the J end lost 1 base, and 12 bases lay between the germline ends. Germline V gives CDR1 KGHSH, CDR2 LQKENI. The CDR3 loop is CASSPSPEGNTEAFF. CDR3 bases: TGTGCCAGCTCACCCTCCCCTGAGGGGAACACTGAAGCTTTCTTT.